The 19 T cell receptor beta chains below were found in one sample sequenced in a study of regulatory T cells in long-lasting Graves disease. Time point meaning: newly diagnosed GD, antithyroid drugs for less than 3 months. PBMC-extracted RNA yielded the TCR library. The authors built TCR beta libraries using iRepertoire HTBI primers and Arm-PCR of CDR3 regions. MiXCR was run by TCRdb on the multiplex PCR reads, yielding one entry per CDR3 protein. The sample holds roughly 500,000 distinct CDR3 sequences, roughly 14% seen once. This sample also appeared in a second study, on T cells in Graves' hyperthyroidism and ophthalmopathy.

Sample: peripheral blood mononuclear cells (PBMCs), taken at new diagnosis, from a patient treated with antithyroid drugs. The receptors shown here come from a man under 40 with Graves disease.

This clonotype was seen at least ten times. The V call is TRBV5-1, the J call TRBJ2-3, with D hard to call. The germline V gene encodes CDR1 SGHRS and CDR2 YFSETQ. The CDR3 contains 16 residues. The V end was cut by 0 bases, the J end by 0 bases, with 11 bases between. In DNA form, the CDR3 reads TGCGCCAGCAGCTTGGATCCAGTCGCCAGCACAGATACGCAGTATTTT. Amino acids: CASSLDPVASTDTQYF.

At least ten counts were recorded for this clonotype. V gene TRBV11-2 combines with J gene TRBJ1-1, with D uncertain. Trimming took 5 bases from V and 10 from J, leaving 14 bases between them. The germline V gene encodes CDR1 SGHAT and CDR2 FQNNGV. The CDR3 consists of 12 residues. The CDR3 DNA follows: TGTGCCAGCAGCGCCCGGGAGATGGGAGCTTTCTTT. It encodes CASSAREMGAFF.

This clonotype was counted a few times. CDR3 protein: CASSLGRGISYNEQFF. For the CDR3, the DNA is TGTGCCAGCAGCCTGGGACGGGGGATCTCCTACAATGAGCAGTTCTTC. The genes are TRBV4-2 and TRBJ2-1, with D possibly being TRBD2 (6 bases). The CDR3 has 16 residues. Trimming took 4 bases from V and 0 from J, leaving 13 bases between them. Germline assignment: CDR1 LGHNA and CDR2 YNFKEQ.

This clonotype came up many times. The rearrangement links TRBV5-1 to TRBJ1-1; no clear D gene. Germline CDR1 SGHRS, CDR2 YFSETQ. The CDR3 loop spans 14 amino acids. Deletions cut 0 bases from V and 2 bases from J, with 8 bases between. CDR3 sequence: CASSLDTVNTEAFF. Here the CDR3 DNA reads TGCGCCAGCAGCTTGGATACGGTAAACACTGAAGCTTTCTTT.

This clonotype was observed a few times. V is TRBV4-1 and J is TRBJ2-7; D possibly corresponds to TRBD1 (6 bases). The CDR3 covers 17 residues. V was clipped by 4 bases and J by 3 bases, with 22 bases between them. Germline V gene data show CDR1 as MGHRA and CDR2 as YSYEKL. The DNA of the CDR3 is TGCGCCAGCAGCCTCCCCGCCTACTTCAGGGGCGGCTACGAGCAGTACTTC. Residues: CASSLPAYFRGGYEQYF.

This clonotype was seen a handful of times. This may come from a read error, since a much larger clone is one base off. The CDR3 DNA is TGTGCCAGCAGCGTAGGAGGGATGGGATCACCCCCCCACTTT. Protein product: CASSVGGMGSPPHF. The rearrangement uses TRBV9 and TRBJ1-6; D not resolved. This CDR3 is 14 amino acids long. The germline CDR1 and CDR2 sequences are SGDLS and YYNGEE.

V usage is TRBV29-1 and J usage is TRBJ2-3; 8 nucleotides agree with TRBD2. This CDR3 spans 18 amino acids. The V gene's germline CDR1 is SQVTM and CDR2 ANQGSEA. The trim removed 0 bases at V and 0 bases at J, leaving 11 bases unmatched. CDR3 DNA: TGCAGCGTTGAAGAAGGAGCGGGAGAGGGGTCTAGCACAGATACGCAGTATTTT. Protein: CSVEEGAGEGSSTDTQYF.

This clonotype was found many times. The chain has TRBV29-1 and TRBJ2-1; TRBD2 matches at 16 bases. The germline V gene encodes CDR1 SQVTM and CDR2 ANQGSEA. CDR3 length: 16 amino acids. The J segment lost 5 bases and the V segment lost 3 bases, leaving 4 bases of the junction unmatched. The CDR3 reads CSVEGLAGGPHNEQFF. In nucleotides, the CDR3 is TGCAGCGTTGAGGGACTAGCGGGAGGGCCCCACAATGAGCAGTTCTTC.

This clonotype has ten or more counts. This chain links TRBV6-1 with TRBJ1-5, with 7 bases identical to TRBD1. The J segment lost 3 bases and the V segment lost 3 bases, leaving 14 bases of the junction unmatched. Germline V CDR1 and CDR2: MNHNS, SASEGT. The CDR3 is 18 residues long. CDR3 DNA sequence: TGTGCCAGCAGTGACCGGAACACAGGGGCCACATACAATCAGCCCCAGCATTTT. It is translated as CASSDRNTGATYNQPQHF.

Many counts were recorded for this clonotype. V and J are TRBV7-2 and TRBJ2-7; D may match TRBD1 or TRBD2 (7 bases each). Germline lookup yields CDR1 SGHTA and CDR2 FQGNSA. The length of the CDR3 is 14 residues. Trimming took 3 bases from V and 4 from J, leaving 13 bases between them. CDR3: CASSLARGGYEQYF. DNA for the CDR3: TGTGCCAGCAGCTTGGCCAGGGGGGGGTACGAGCAGTACTTC. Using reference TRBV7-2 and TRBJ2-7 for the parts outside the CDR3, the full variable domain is GAGVSQSPSNKVTEKGKDVELRCDPISGHTALYWYRQSLGQGLEFLIYFQGNSAPDKSGLPSDRFSAERTGGSVSTLTIQRTQQEDSAVYLCASSLARGGYEQYFGPGTRLTVT.

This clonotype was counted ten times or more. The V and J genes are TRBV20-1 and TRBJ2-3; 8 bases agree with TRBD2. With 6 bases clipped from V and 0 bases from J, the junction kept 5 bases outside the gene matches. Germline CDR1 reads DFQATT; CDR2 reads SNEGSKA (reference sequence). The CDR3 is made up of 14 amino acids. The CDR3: CSAPGGPSTDTQYF. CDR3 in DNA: TGCAGTGCCCCGGGGGGGCCTAGCACAGATACGCAGTATTTT.

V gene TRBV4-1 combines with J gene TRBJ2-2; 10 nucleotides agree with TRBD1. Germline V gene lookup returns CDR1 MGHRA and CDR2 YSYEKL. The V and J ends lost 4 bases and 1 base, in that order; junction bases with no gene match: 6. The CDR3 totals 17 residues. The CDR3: CASSRRQGARNTGELFF. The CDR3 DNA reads TGCGCCAGCAGCCGCCGACAGGGGGCGCGGAACACCGGGGAGCTGTTTTTT.

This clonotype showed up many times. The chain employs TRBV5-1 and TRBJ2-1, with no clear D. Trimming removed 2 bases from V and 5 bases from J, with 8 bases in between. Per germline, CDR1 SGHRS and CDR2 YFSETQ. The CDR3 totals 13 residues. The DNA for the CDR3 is TGCGCCAGCAGCTTATACGGCAACAATGAGCAGTTCTTC. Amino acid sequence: CASSLYGNNEQFF.

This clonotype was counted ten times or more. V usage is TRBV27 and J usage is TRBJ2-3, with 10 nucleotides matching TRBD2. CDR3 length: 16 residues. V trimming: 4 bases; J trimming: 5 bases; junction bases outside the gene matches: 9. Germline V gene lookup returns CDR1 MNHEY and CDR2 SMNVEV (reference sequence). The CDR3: CASSSTGTSDRDTQYF. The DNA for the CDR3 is TGTGCCAGCAGTTCCACCGGGACTAGCGATAGAGATACGCAGTATTTT.

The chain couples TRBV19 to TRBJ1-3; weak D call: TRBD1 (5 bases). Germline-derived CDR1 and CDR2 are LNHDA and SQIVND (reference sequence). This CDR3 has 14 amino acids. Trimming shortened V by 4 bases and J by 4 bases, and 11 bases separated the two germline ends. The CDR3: CASSTPTEGNTIYF. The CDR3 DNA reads TGTGCCAGTAGTACCCCGACAGAAGGAAACACCATATATTTT.

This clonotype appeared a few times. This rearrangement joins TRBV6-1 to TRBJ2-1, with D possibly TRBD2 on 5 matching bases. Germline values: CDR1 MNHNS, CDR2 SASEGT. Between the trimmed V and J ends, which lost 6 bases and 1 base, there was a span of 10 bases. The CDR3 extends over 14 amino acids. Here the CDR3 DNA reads TGTGCCAGCAGGGAACTAGGGTCCTACAATGAGCAGTTCTTC. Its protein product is CASRELGSYNEQFF.

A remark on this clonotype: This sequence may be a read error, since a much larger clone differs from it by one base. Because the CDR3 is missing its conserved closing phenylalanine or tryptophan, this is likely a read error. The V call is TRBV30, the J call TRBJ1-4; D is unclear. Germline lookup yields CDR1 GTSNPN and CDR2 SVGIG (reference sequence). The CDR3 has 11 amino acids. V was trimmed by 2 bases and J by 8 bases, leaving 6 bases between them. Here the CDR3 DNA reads TGTGCCTGGAGTTCGAGGGAAAAACTGTTTTCT. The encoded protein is CAWSSREKLFS.

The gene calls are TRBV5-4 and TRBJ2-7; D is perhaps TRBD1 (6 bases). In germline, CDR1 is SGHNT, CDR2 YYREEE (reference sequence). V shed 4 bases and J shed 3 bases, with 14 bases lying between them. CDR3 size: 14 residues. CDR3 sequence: CASSLPDRVYEQYF. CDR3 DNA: TGTGCCAGCAGCCTACCGGACAGAGTCTACGAGCAGTACTTC.

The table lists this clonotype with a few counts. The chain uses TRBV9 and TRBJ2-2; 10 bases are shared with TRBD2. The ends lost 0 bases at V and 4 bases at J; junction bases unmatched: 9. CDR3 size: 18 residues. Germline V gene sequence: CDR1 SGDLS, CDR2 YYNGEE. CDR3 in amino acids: CASSVEGVAGGRTGELFF. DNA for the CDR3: TGTGCCAGCAGCGTAGAAGGGGTAGCGGGAGGTCGCACCGGGGAGCTGTTTTTT. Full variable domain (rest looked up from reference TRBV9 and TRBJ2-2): DSGVTQTPKHLITATGQRVTLRCSPRSGDLSVYWYQQSLDQGLQFLIQYYNGEERAKGNILERFSAQQFPDLHSELNLSSLELGDSALYFCASSVEGVAGGRTGELFFGEGSRLTVL.